The rows below give T cell receptor beta chains drawn from one sample of a study of shared clonotypes between healthy human individuals. Libraries were prepared by immunoSEQ multiplex PCR; TCRdb keeps only in-frame clonotypes and omits some of them. The table records about 520,000 clones, around 73% of them present only once. The specimen sequenced was PBMCs. The receptors were sampled from a woman in her thirties or forties in good health. Some clones in this sample may be carry-over from other donors' samples. Both conserved end residues are part of each CDR3. D genes are given only for firm matches. Part of the rows lack a size; the others show once, few, many or a class for expanded clones.

V: TRBV5-6; J: TRBJ2-1; size: -; D: TRBD2; CDR3: CASSLGLAEFNEQFF; DNA: TGTGCCAGCAGCTTGGGACTAGCGGAGTTCAATGAGCAGTTCTTC
V: TRBV5-1; J: TRBJ2-2; size: -; D: -; CDR3: CASSLADGGTGELFF; DNA: TGCGCCAGCAGCTTGGCTGACGGGGGAACCGGGGAGCTGTTTTTT
V: TRBV18; J: TRBJ2-2; size: -; D: -; CDR3: CASSPRVGADTGELFF; DNA: TGTGCCAGCTCACCACGAGTGGGGGCAGACACCGGGGAGCTGTTTTTT
V: TRBV5-4; J: TRBJ1-1; size: -; D: -; CDR3: CASSTDPGDTEAFF; DNA: TGTGCCAGCAGCACGGACCCAGGGGACACTGAAGCTTTCTTT
V: TRBV29-1; J: TRBJ1-5; size: few; D: -; CDR3: CSATTGGNQPQHF; DNA: TGCAGCGCAACCACAGGTGGCAATCAGCCCCAGCATTTT
V: TRBV30; J: TRBJ1-6; size: -; D: -; CDR3: CAWDTGTEDSPLHF; DNA: TGTGCCTGGGACACCGGGACCGAAGATTCACCCCTCCACTTT
V: TRBV2; J: TRBJ1-2; size: -; D: -; CDR3: CASRRGVDYGYTF; DNA: TGTGCCAGCAGGAGAGGGGTCGACTATGGCTACACCTTC
V: TRBV28; J: TRBJ2-6; size: -; D: -; CDR3: CASIKGTGANVLTF; DNA: TGTGCCAGCATAAAGGGCACTGGGGCCAACGTCCTGACTTTC
V: TRBV5-1; J: TRBJ2-7; size: -; D: -; CDR3: CASSRQGSYEQYF; DNA: TGCGCCAGCAGCCGTCAGGGGTCCTACGAGCAGTACTTC
V: TRBV5-6; J: TRBJ2-7; size: once; D: -; CDR3: CASSLAMVQGLYF; DNA: TGTGCCAGCAGCCTGGCAATGGTCCAGGGGTTGTACTTC
V: TRBV6-1; J: TRBJ1-4; size: few; D: -; CDR3: CASSEGEVGGEKLFF; DNA: TGTGCCAGCAGTGAAGGCGAGGTGGGGGGTGAAAAACTGTTTTTT
V: TRBV19; J: TRBJ2-6; size: -; D: TRBD1; CDR3: CASSSDREPGANVLTF; DNA: TGTGCCAGTAGCTCGGACAGGGAGCCTGGGGCCAACGTCCTGACTTTC
V: TRBV29-1; J: TRBJ1-3; size: -; D: -; CDR3: CSVGISGNTIYF; DNA: TGCAGCGTTGGAATTTCTGGAAACACCATATATTTT
V: TRBV27; J: TRBJ1-1; size: -; D: -; CDR3: CASSLSGVGTEAFF; DNA: TGTGCCAGCAGTTTATCGGGGGTGGGCACTGAAGCTTTCTTT
V: TRBV4-3; J: TRBJ2-1; size: -; D: -; CDR3: CASSQEGLGGNEQFF; DNA: TGCGCCAGCAGCCAAGAGGGACTCGGGGGAAATGAGCAGTTCTTC
V: TRBV5-1; J: TRBJ2-7; size: -; D: TRBD2; CDR3: CASNAGLAGGSGEQYF; DNA: TGCGCCAGCAACGCGGGACTAGCGGGAGGTTCTGGCGAGCAGTACTTC
V: TRBV4-3; J: TRBJ1-2; size: -; D: TRBD1; CDR3: CASSQDMGTGRYGYTF; DNA: TGCGCCAGCAGCCAAGATATGGGGACAGGGCGCTATGGCTACACCTTC
V: TRBV6-5; J: TRBJ2-2; size: -; D: -; CDR3: CASSLNRAGELFF; DNA: TGTGCCAGCAGCCTTAACCGAGCCGGGGAGCTGTTTTTT
V: TRBV7-7; J: TRBJ2-7; size: few; D: TRBD1; CDR3: CASSTGQGSEQYF; DNA: TGTGCCAGCAGCACCGGACAGGGAAGTGAGCAGTACTTC
V: TRBV18; J: TRBJ2-1; size: -; D: TRBD2; CDR3: CASSPGLAGNNEQFF; DNA: TGTGCCAGCTCCCCGGGGTTAGCGGGAAACAATGAGCAGTTCTTC
V: TRBV5-1; J: TRBJ2-5; size: -; D: TRBD1; CDR3: CASSSQPGQQETQYF; DNA: TGCGCCAGCAGCTCCCAACCGGGACAGCAAGAGACCCAGTACTTC
V: TRBV7-6; J: TRBJ1-1; size: once; D: -; CDR3: CASSLGGYDTEAFF; DNA: TGTGCCAGCAGCTTGGGGGGATACGACACTGAAGCTTTCTTT
V: TRBV28; J: TRBJ1-5; size: -; D: -; CDR3: CASSRIDRDYQPQHF; DNA: TGTGCCAGCAGTCGTATCGACAGAGATTATCAGCCCCAGCATTTT
V: TRBV5-1; J: TRBJ2-7; size: once; D: TRBD2; CDR3: CASSLQGSGRIDEQYF; DNA: TGCGCCAGCAGCTTGCAGGGTAGCGGGAGGATCGACGAGCAGTACTTC
V: TRBV5-4; J: TRBJ2-7; size: -; D: -; CDR3: CASSADWSSYEQYF; DNA: TGTGCCAGCAGCGCAGACTGGAGCTCCTACGAGCAGTACTTC
V: TRBV4-1; J: TRBJ1-2; size: few; D: -; CDR3: CASTQWGGSGNYGYTF; DNA: TGCGCCAGCACCCAATGGGGGGGGTCTGGTAACTATGGCTACACCTTC
V: TRBV27; J: TRBJ1-2; size: once; D: TRBD1; CDR3: CASSPRTGGGYTF; DNA: TGTGCCAGCAGTCCGAGGACAGGGGGGGGCTACACCTTC
V: TRBV18; J: TRBJ2-5; size: -; D: TRBD2; CDR3: CASSLGGDQETQYF; DNA: TGTGCCAGCTCACTCGGGGGGGACCAAGAGACCCAGTACTTC
V: TRBV27; J: TRBJ2-1; size: -; D: -; CDR3: CASSFGPDEGNEQFF; DNA: TGTGCCAGCAGTTTTGGGCCCGACGAGGGAAATGAGCAGTTCTTC
V: TRBV11-2; J: TRBJ2-7; size: -; D: -; CDR3: CASSRSSYEQYF; DNA: TGTGCCAGCAGCAGGAGCTCCTACGAGCAGTACTTC
V: TRBV5-6; J: TRBJ1-1; size: -; D: TRBD1; CDR3: CASSLTGGAAFF; DNA: TGTGCCAGCAGCCTCACAGGGGGCGCAGCTTTCTTT
V: TRBV10-3; J: TRBJ2-3; size: -; D: TRBD2; CDR3: CAIRPAGLFRADTQYF; DNA: TGTGCCATCAGGCCAGCGGGGCTATTTAGGGCAGATACGCAGTATTTT
V: TRBV11-2; J: TRBJ2-3; size: -; D: -; CDR3: CASSSPGDTQYF; DNA: TGTGCCAGCAGCTCCCCCGGAGATACGCAGTATTTT
V: TRBV28; J: TRBJ2-7; size: -; D: -; CDR3: CASGSPGRPPGDEQYF; DNA: TGTGCCAGCGGCTCACCGGGACGCCCTCCTGGAGACGAGCAGTACTTC
V: TRBV5-4; J: TRBJ2-7; size: -; D: -; CDR3: CASSLVGGDYEQYF; DNA: TGTGCCAGCAGCCTCGTGGGCGGGGACTACGAGCAGTACTTC
V: TRBV5-4; J: TRBJ2-5; size: once; D: TRBD1; CDR3: CASSLIRDRWRVQETQYF; DNA: TGTGCCAGCAGCTTGATTAGGGACAGGTGGAGGGTTCAAGAGACCCAGTACTTC
V: TRBV27; J: TRBJ2-1; size: -; D: TRBD2; CDR3: CASSLSPGGAEQFF; DNA: TGTGCCAGCAGTTTATCCCCGGGGGGGGCTGAGCAGTTCTTC
V: TRBV28; J: TRBJ2-4; size: many; D: -; CDR3: CASSLFQSIHGLPKNIQYF; DNA: TGTGCCAGCAGTTTGTTTCAGTCCATCCACGGGTTGCCCAAAAACATTCAGTACTTC
V: TRBV4-3; J: TRBJ2-7; size: -; D: TRBD2; CDR3: CASSQDFQAGDSYEQYF; DNA: TGCGCCAGCAGCCAAGATTTCCAAGCGGGGGACTCCTACGAGCAGTACTTC
V: TRBV19; J: TRBJ2-1; size: -; D: TRBD2; CDR3: CASSHRTLAEKQFF; DNA: TGTGCCAGTAGTCATCGGACCCTAGCGGAGAAGCAGTTCTTC
V: TRBV28; J: TRBJ2-1; size: -; D: -; CDR3: CASSFLDYNEQFF; DNA: TGTGCCAGCAGTTTCCTAGATTACAATGAGCAGTTCTTC
V: TRBV5-1; J: TRBJ1-4; size: -; D: -; CDR3: CASSLAPQGGGEKLFF; DNA: TGCGCCAGCAGCTTGGCCCCACAGGGTGGGGGGGAAAAACTGTTTTTT
V: TRBV7-3; J: TRBJ1-1; size: -; D: TRBD1; CDR3: CASSLQGGNTEAFF; DNA: TGTGCCAGCAGCTTACAGGGGGGGAACACTGAAGCTTTCTTT
V: TRBV5-4; J: TRBJ2-4; size: many; D: TRBD2; CDR3: CASSHASGKNIQYF; DNA: TGTGCCAGCAGCCATGCTAGCGGGAAAAACATTCAGTACTTC
V: TRBV5-1; J: TRBJ2-1; size: -; D: -; CDR3: CASSLSFRGRVANEQFF; DNA: TGCGCCAGCAGCTTATCTTTCCGGGGCCGGGTAGCGAATGAGCAGTTCTTC
V: TRBV5-4; J: TRBJ2-2; size: -; D: -; CDR3: CASSQLGSTGELFF; DNA: TGTGCCAGCAGCCAGCTGGGTTCCACCGGGGAGCTGTTTTTT
V: TRBV14; J: TRBJ1-2; size: -; D: -; CDR3: CASSQGPIGGVDYGYTF; DNA: TGTGCCAGCAGCCAAGGGCCAATTGGGGGCGTGGACTATGGCTACACCTTC
V: TRBV4-2; J: TRBJ1-1; size: medium-sized; D: -; CDR3: CASSQTTLTNTEAFF; DNA: TGTGCCAGCAGCCAGACGACTTTAACGAACACTGAAGCTTTCTTT
V: TRBV29-1; J: TRBJ1-1; size: many; D: -; CDR3: CSVSGTTEAFF; DNA: TGCAGCGTTTCAGGGACCACTGAAGCTTTCTTT
V: TRBV30; J: TRBJ1-1; size: -; D: TRBD1; CDR3: CAWSKTGETEAFF; DNA: TGTGCCTGGAGTAAGACAGGGGAAACTGAAGCTTTCTTT
V: TRBV7-2; J: TRBJ2-1; size: -; D: TRBD2; CDR3: CASSNRPSGTHEQFF; DNA: TGTGCCAGCAGTAATCGGCCTAGCGGGACCCATGAGCAGTTCTTC
V: TRBV20-1; J: TRBJ2-7; size: once; D: -; CDR3: CSAGVEYEQYF; DNA: TGCAGTGCAGGGGTAGAGTACGAGCAGTACTTC
V: TRBV5-4; J: TRBJ2-2; size: -; D: -; CDR3: CASSLGYTGELFF; DNA: TGTGCCAGCAGTCTAGGTTACACCGGGGAGCTGTTTTTT
V: TRBV6-1; J: TRBJ2-2; size: -; D: TRBD1; CDR3: CASSQTGRTGELFF; DNA: TGTGCCAGCAGTCAGACAGGGCGAACCGGGGAGCTGTTTTTT
V: TRBV5-6; J: TRBJ1-2; size: -; D: -; CDR3: CASSLSPLADGYTF; DNA: TGTGCCAGCAGCTTATCCCCCCTCGCAGACGGCTACACCTTC
V: TRBV11-2; J: TRBJ2-7; size: -; D: -; CDR3: CASTGPAYEQYF; DNA: TGTGCCAGCACCGGTCCCGCCTACGAGCAGTACTTC
V: TRBV7-2; J: TRBJ1-5; size: -; D: TRBD1; CDR3: CASSLGQGGGNQPQHF; DNA: TGTGCCAGCAGCTTAGGACAGGGAGGAGGCAATCAGCCCCAGCATTTT
V: TRBV7-2; J: TRBJ1-5; size: -; D: -; CDR3: CASSNPGNPEHF; DNA: TGTGCCAGCAGCAACCCCGGCAACCCGGAGCATTTT
V: TRBV18; J: TRBJ1-2; size: -; D: TRBD1; CDR3: CASSGDRSAYGYTF; DNA: TGTGCCAGCTCCGGGGACAGGAGCGCCTATGGCTACACCTTC